This entry lists 22 T cell receptor beta chains sequenced from one sample in a study of T cell responses to AZD1222 COVID-19 vaccine. Profiled with immunoSEQ multiplex PCR; TCRdb holds only in-frame clones, not every one. The sample records 80,000 or so clones, nearly 90% being singletons. Sequencing was performed on peripheral blood, taken on day 0 of AZD1222 vaccination. The receptor source for this set is an adult in good health.

V is TRBV19 and J is TRBJ2-2; 9 positions agree with TRBD2. The CDR3 consists of 17 residues. Germline loops: CDR1 LNHDA, CDR2 SQIVND (reference sequence). The V segment lost 3 bases and the J segment 7 bases; nucleotides outside the gene matches: 12. The CDR3 is CASSMGREGQRSGELFF. CDR3 sequence (DNA): TGTGCCAGTAGTATGGGGCGGGAGGGCCAGAGGAGCGGGGAGCTGTTTTTT.

The V call is TRBV7-9, the J call TRBJ1-1, with a weak D call TRBD1 (6 bases). Germline CDR1 and CDR2: SEHNR and FQNEAQ (reference sequence). This CDR3 spans 15 amino acids. V lost 7 bases, J lost 1 base, and 16 bases lay in between. The CDR3 spells CASTPGGRENTEAFF. The CDR3, as DNA: TGTGCCAGCACTCCGGGGGGCAGGGAGAACACTGAAGCTTTCTTT.

The chain joins TRBV30 to TRBJ2-1, with no clear D. V lost 0 bases, J lost 7 bases, and 1 base lay in between. The CDR3 extends over 10 amino acids. Germline CDR1 is GTSNPN and CDR2 is SVGIG (reference sequence). Here the CDR3 reads CAWSVNEQFF. Written as DNA, the CDR3 is TGTGCCTGGAGTGTAAATGAGCAGTTCTTC.

The rearrangement links TRBV6-6 to TRBJ1-5; tentative D call: TRBD1 (5 bases). Germline V gene sequence: CDR1 MNHNY, CDR2 SVGAGI (reference sequence). The CDR3 totals 14 residues. V shed 6 bases and J shed 6 bases, with 15 bases lying between them. CDR3 in amino acids: CASSNGRVGQPQHF. The CDR3 DNA reads TGTGCCAGCAGCAACGGCAGGGTAGGTCAGCCCCAGCATTTT.

The V call is TRBV27, the J call TRBJ1-2, with TRBD1 identical over 7 bases. The CDR3 extends over 15 amino acids. V shed 8 bases and J 4 bases; nucleotides not matched to a gene: 13. CDR1 and CDR2 from the germline V gene are MNHEY and SMNVEV (reference sequence). CDR3 sequence: CASLPHQGVGYGYTF. For the CDR3, the DNA is TGTGCCAGCCTCCCGCACCAGGGGGTCGGCTATGGCTACACCTTC.

This clone showed up many times. The rearrangement uses TRBV14 and TRBJ2-1; TRBD2 agrees at 7 bases. CDR1 and CDR2 from the germline V gene are SGHDN and FVKESK. The ends lost 2 bases at V and 6 bases at J; junction bases unmatched: 4. This CDR3 comprises 14 residues. CDR3: CASSQSWTSNEQFF. Written as DNA, the CDR3 is TGTGCCAGCAGCCAATCCTGGACTAGCAATGAGCAGTTCTTC.

This clone was picked up a small number of times. The chain links TRBV10-2 to TRBJ2-7; TRBD1 or TRBD2 may be the D gene (5 bases each). V shed 6 bases and J shed 1 base, with 13 bases lying between them. Looked up from germline, CDR1 is WSHSY and CDR2 is SAAADI. The CDR3 is 14 amino acids. CDR3 sequence reads: CASSARDASYEQYF. CDR3 nucleotides: TGCGCCAGCAGCGCCCGGGACGCGTCCTACGAGCAGTACTTC.

The CDR3 DNA reads as TGTGCCAGCAGGAGGACAGGGTGGGACACAGATACGCAGTATTTT. Translation: CASRRTGWDTDTQYF. The chain joins TRBV2 to TRBJ2-3; 8 nucleotides line up with TRBD1. From germline, CDR1 is SNHLY and CDR2 FYNNEI. The CDR3 sequence is 15 residues long. The trim removed 6 bases at V and 2 bases at J, leaving 7 bases unmatched.

The rearrangement joins TRBV6-2 or TRBV6-3 to TRBJ1-4; D remains unclear. The CDR3 covers 15 residues. V lost 0 bases and J 1 base, leaving 6 bases between the germline ends. CDR1 and CDR2 (germline): MNHEY, SVGEGT. CDR3 in amino acids: CASSYSLRTNEKLFF. CDR3 in DNA: TGTGCCAGCAGTTACTCGCTACGAACTAATGAAAAACTGTTTTTT.

The chain couples TRBV5-1 to TRBJ1-5; 11 bases are shared with TRBD1. V was pared by 4 bases and J by 2 bases, with 2 bases of the junction left unmatched. The CDR3 has 15 residues. Germline values: CDR1 SGHRS, CDR2 YFSETQ. CDR3 sequence reads: CASSRTGGGNQPQHF. Written as DNA, the CDR3 is TGCGCCAGCAGCAGGACAGGGGGCGGCAATCAGCCCCAGCATTTT.

In its sample, this clone was seen a few times. The chain links TRBV7-3 to TRBJ1-2; D perhaps matches TRBD1 (5 bases). The CDR3 consists of 14 residues. V was cut by 6 bases and J by 6 bases, with 17 bases left in between. CDR1 is SGHTA, CDR2 FQGTGA, per germline. This CDR3 is CASSLGGEGDGYTF. CDR3 DNA sequence: TGTGCCAGCAGTTTAGGAGGGGAAGGCGATGGCTACACCTTC. The full variable domain, rest sourced from reference TRBV7-3 and TRBJ1-2, is GAGVSQTPSNKVTEKGKYVELRCDPISGHTALYWYRQSLGQGPEFLIYFQGTGAADDSGLPNDRFFAVRPEGSVSTLKIQRTERGDSAVYLCASSLGGEGDGYTFGSGTRLTVV.

CDR3: CSARETIEQYF. The DNA of the CDR3 is TGCAGTGCTAGGGAAACGATCGAGCAGTACTTC. The chain has TRBV20-1 and TRBJ2-7, with D hard to call. The V gene lost 3 bases and the J gene lost 6 bases, with 9 bases spanning the gap. In germline, CDR1 is DFQATT, CDR2 SNEGSKA (reference sequence). The CDR3 loop spans 11 amino acids.

For this clone: The identical CDR3 is also encoded by other nucleotide sequences in the sample. The genes are TRBV18 and TRBJ2-5; weak D call: TRBD2 (6 bases). V lost 3 bases, J lost 4 bases, and 6 bases lay in between. This CDR3 region has 12 residues. From germline, CDR1 is KGHSH and CDR2 LQKENI. The CDR3, as DNA: TGTGCCAGCTCACCGGGAGGAGAGACCCAGTACTTC. This encodes CASSPGGETQYF.

The V gene is TRBV27, the J gene TRBJ1-2; D is unresolved. The germline gives CDR1 MNHEY, CDR2 SMNVEV (reference sequence). CDR3 length: 15 amino acids. V was pared by 4 bases and J by 0 bases, with 12 bases between. CDR3 loop: CASSSYPPSNYGYTF. As DNA, the CDR3 is TGTGCCAGCAGTTCTTACCCACCCTCTAACTATGGCTACACCTTC.

This clone was found a few times. The chain combines TRBV21-1 with TRBJ1-2; TRBD1 is taken as the D call from the table, unchecked against the DNA. TRBV21-1 is a pseudogene. CDR3 size: 12 residues. The CDR3 DNA sequence: TGTGCCAGCAGCAAGGACAGGGACGGCTACACCTTC. Amino acid sequence: CASSKDRDGYTF.

This clone was picked up one time. The chain uses TRBV7-3 and TRBJ1-5, with D maybe TRBD1 (5 bases). The CDR3 is made up of 13 amino acids. CDR1 and CDR2 (germline): SGHTA, FQGTGA. V was clipped by 2 bases and J by 7 bases, with 9 bases between them. The CDR3 DNA is TGTGCCAGCAGCTTAGGGGGTGGCCAGCCCCAGCATTTT. Translating it yields CASSLGGGQPQHF.

The V and J genes are TRBV19 and TRBJ1-2; the D gene is possibly TRBD1 (5 bases). The germline CDR1 and CDR2 sequences are LNHDA and SQIVND (reference sequence). Trimming removed 0 bases at V and 4 bases at J, with 9 bases between. CDR3 size: 14 residues. This chain's CDR3 is CASSIDGAVYGYTF. CDR3 sequence (DNA): TGTGCCAGTAGTATAGATGGGGCAGTCTATGGCTACACCTTC.

The chain combines TRBV7-8 with TRBJ1-3; D is possibly TRBD1 (5 bases). This CDR3 is 17 amino acids long. With 2 bases removed from V and 0 bases from J, the gap between germline ends came to 14 bases. Germline values: CDR1 SGHVS, CDR2 FQNEAQ. The CDR3 sequence: CASSLTGTASSGNTIYF. The DNA of the CDR3 is TGTGCCAGCAGCTTAACCGGGACCGCCAGCTCTGGAAACACCATATATTTT.

The V call is TRBV10-3, the J call TRBJ2-7; weak D call: TRBD1 (6 bases). Germline V gives CDR1 ENHRY, CDR2 SYGVKD. V lost 5 bases and J lost 5, with 16 bases in between. The CDR3 sequence is 14 residues long. The CDR3 is CAISKWDTPHEQYF. DNA for the CDR3: TGTGCCATCAGTAAGTGGGACACGCCGCACGAGCAGTACTTC.

The sample holds one count of this clone. V usage is TRBV5-1 and J usage is TRBJ2-1, with 7 bases matching TRBD2. In germline, CDR1 is SGHRS, CDR2 YFSETQ. The CDR3 loop spans 15 amino acids. Germline trimming cut 5 bases from V and 0 bases from J; bases unmatched to any gene: 5. This chain's CDR3 is CASRQAGSSYNEQFF. CDR3 sequence (DNA): TGCGCCAGCAGGCAAGCGGGGAGCTCCTACAATGAGCAGTTCTTC.

The J gene is TRBJ2-1, the V gene TRBV20-1; the D is unclear. V shed 5 bases and J shed 0 bases, with 2 bases lying between them. CDR1 DFQATT and CDR2 SNEGSKA come from the germline V gene (reference sequence). The CDR3 is 11 residues long. Here the CDR3 reads CSADSYNEQFF. The CDR3 region has the DNA TGCAGTGCTGACTCCTACAATGAGCAGTTCTTC.

The chain recombines TRBV4-3 with TRBJ1-1, with D maybe TRBD1 (5 bases). V was clipped by 3 bases and J by 6 bases, with 23 bases between them. Germline V gene sequence: CDR1 LGHNA, CDR2 YSLEER. This CDR3 spans 17 amino acids. The CDR3 spells CASSQTRGRTTSSEAFF. The CDR3 DNA is TGCGCCAGCAGCCAGACTAGAGGCAGGACAACTTCTTCTGAAGCTTTCTTT.